One TCR beta chain is described in this entry. Its antigen is not known. Repertoires were generated with immunoSEQ multiplex PCR, while TCRdb's copy carries only in-frame clones and drops some. Of around 170,000 clones listed, 70% to 90% are singletons. This entry is derived from a study of Ad26.COV2.S vaccination and SARS-CoV-2 variants. General observations from the study: While placebo recipients had lower spike-specific TCR breadth, vaccine recipients had more. Possibly, TCR breadth and depth analyses underestimated total T cell responses. Non-spike TCR breadth did not differ much between vaccine and placebo recipients. Substantial breadth in spike-specific CD8+ and CD4+ T cell responses was reportedly seen after vaccination.

Trimming at V came to 6 bases and at J to 2 bases, leaving 1 base not matched to a gene. CDR3 length: 13 amino acids. Germline V gene data show CDR1 as SGHNT and CDR2 as YENEEA. The V gene is TRBV11-3, the J gene TRBJ1-3; 7 bases are a match to TRBD1. This clonotype was obtained from a human donor who had recovered from COVID-19. Sequenced here: peripheral blood, sampled after recovery from COVID-19. CDR3 bases: TGTGCCAGCAGTAGGGGGCCTGGAAACACCATATATTTT. This gives the protein CASSRGPGNTIYF.